The 6 T cell receptor beta chains presented below share a single source sample, sequenced in a study of T-cell reconstitution after alpha-beta-depleted transplantation in children. The library targeted TCRbeta and was prepared with unique molecular identifiers. Using its own MiXCR run on the PCR reads, TCRdb lists one record per CDR3 protein. The repertoire includes around 490,000 distinct CDR3 sequences, roughly an eighth of them detected once, and 12% to 15% sits in the top ten. The specimen comprised PBMCs, mostly from graft donor cells, sampled 180 days after TCRalphabeta/CD19-depleted stem cell transplant. The receptors were gathered from a female patient aged 2 to 10 who had a stem cell transplant for aplastic anemia, so the T cells may come from the graft donor.

This sequence joins TRBV7-2 and TRBJ2-7; D unresolved. The CDR3 covers 14 residues. Germline CDR1 SGHTA, CDR2 FQGNSA. Trimming shortened V by 3 bases and J by 5 bases, and 14 bases separated the two germline ends. The CDR3 loop reads CASSFLGPWDEQYF. For the CDR3, the DNA is TGTGCCAGCAGCTTCCTCGGGCCATGGGACGAGCAGTACTTC.

This clonotype was detected a few times. This chain uses TRBV25-1 with TRBJ1-2; perhaps TRBD1 as D (5 bases). CDR3 length: 16 amino acids. The germline gives CDR1 MGHDK, CDR2 SYGVNS. Deletions cut 5 bases from V and 8 bases from J, with 24 bases between. The chain's CDR3 is CASSPSLGAGEDGYTF. As DNA, the CDR3 is TGTGCCAGCAGTCCAAGCCTAGGGGCGGGGGAAGACGGCTACACCTTC.

This clonotype was observed a handful of times. The V gene is TRBV5-1, the J gene TRBJ1-2; 7 bases agree with TRBD1. V shed 4 bases and J 8 bases; nucleotides not matched to a gene: 14. This CDR3 has 15 amino acids. The germline V gene encodes CDR1 SGHRS and CDR2 YFSETQ. The CDR3 region has the DNA TGCGCCAGCAGCCAAGGGGACAGCGGGAGTGACGGCTACACCTTC. It translates to CASSQGDSGSDGYTF.

This chain connects TRBV7-2 to TRBJ1-6; D is perhaps TRBD1 (6 bases). The germline V gene has CDR1 SGHTA and CDR2 FQGNSA. The length of the CDR3 is 16 residues. The V end lost 4 bases, the J end lost 10 bases, and 20 bases lay between the germline ends. DNA of the CDR3: TGTGCCAGCAGCTCCCAGGGTCTGGGGGGCGGCTCACCCCTCCACTTT. Translation: CASSSQGLGGGSPLHF.

The chain has TRBV20-1 and TRBJ1-1, with TRBD1 matching over 8 bases. This CDR3 comprises 15 residues. Trimming at V came to 8 bases and at J to 6 bases, leaving 17 bases not matched to a gene. Germline V CDR1 and CDR2: DFQATT, SNEGSKA (reference sequence). The CDR3 nucleotides are TGCAGTCCCTTCCGGGCAGGGGGCGCCTATGCTGAAGCTTTCTTT. It specifies CSPFRAGGAYAEAFF.

The rearrangement uses TRBV4-3 and TRBJ2-7; D is uncertain. This CDR3 contains 13 residues. Per the germline V gene, CDR1 is LGHNA and CDR2 is YSLEER. V lost 5 bases, J lost 1 base, and 9 bases lay in between. In nucleotides, the CDR3 is TGCGCCAGCAGCGCTGCCCCTTCCTACGAGCAGTACTTC. It encodes CASSAAPSYEQYF.